One and the same sample provided the 32 T cell receptor beta chains below, sequenced in a study of response to subunit inactivated influenza vaccine. TCRdb fed the RT-PCR reads into MiXCR, producing one record per CDR3 protein. The table records roughly 780,000 distinct CDR3 sequences, less than 20% of them present only once. The sample here was PBMCs from blood, taken roughly 5 days after vaccination. The receptor source for this set is a man aged 50 to 60 who received an inactivated influenza vaccine.

This clonotype has a handful of counts. This chain uses TRBV28 with TRBJ2-7; TRBD1 aligns across 11 bases. The CDR3 has 16 residues. After removal of 6 bases from V and 3 bases from J, the junction contained 10 bases not matched to a gene. CDR1 and CDR2 (germline): MDHEN, SYDVKM. CDR3 nucleotide sequence: TGTGCCAGCAGCTCTCACCGGGACAGGGGGGGCTACGAGCAGTACTTC. It encodes CASSSHRDRGGYEQYF.

This clonotype appeared a few times. The rearrangement uses TRBV7-2 and TRBJ2-2; D not resolved. V lost 8 bases, J lost 2 bases, and 12 bases lay in between. The germline CDR1 and CDR2 sequences are SGHTA and FQGNSA. The CDR3 extends over 14 amino acids. The chain's CDR3 is CASPTELNTGELFF. The CDR3 DNA follows: TGTGCCAGCCCGACCGAGCTCAACACCGGGGAGCTGTTTTTT.

Only a few counts were recorded for this clonotype. The CDR3 sequence: CASSSSGVQETQYF. The DNA for the CDR3 is TGTGCCAGTAGTTCATCAGGGGTCCAAGAGACCCAGTACTTC. This rearrangement joins TRBV19 to TRBJ2-5; tentatively, D is TRBD1 (6 bases). This CDR3 is built from 14 residues. Germline-derived CDR1 and CDR2 are LNHDA and SQIVND (reference sequence). With 5 bases removed from V and 1 base from J, the gap between germline ends came to 11 bases. The full variable domain, in which reference TRBV19 and TRBJ2-5 provide the parts outside the CDR3, is DGGITQSPKYLFRKEGQNVTLSCEQNLNHDAMYWYRQDPGQGLRLIYYSQIVNDFQKGDIAEGYSVSREKKESFPLTVTSAQKNPTAFYLCASSSSGVQETQYFGPGTRLLVL.

V is TRBV12-3 or TRBV12-4 and J is TRBJ2-6; possibly TRBD1 for D (6 bases). V was cut by 5 bases and J by 0 bases, with 14 bases left in between. This CDR3 is built from 17 residues. CDR3 protein: CASSNRVHLSGANVLTF. The CDR3, as DNA: TGTGCCAGCAGTAACAGGGTTCACCTCTCTGGGGCCAACGTCCTGACTTTC.

This chain joins TRBV20-1 and TRBJ2-3; 8 bases agree with TRBD2. Germline V lookup: CDR1 DFQATT, CDR2 SNEGSKA (reference sequence). This CDR3 has 14 residues. The ends lost 3 bases at V and 8 bases at J; junction bases unmatched: 10. CDR3 in DNA: TGCAGTGCTAGGGCTAGCGGGTCCTCAGCTACGCAGTATTTT. It encodes CSARASGSSATQYF.

The rearrangement joins TRBV20-1 to TRBJ2-7, with TRBD1 matching over 9 bases. This CDR3 spans 19 amino acids. Germline values: CDR1 DFQATT, CDR2 SNEGSKA (reference sequence). V lost 4 bases and J lost 0; bases outside the gene matches: 19. Here the CDR3 DNA reads TGCAGTGCTAACTCCGGGACAGGGCTTAATCGGGGCCACTCCTACGAGCAGTACTTC. The encoded protein is CSANSGTGLNRGHSYEQYF.

There are a few counts of this clonotype. V and J are TRBV20-1 and TRBJ2-7; no definite D call. The CDR3 is 12 amino acids. The V end lost 3 bases, the J end lost 1 base, and 7 bases lay between the germline ends. Germline assignment: CDR1 DFQATT and CDR2 SNEGSKA (reference sequence). The CDR3 DNA sequence: TGCAGTGCTAGTCTTGATTCCTACGAGCAGTACTTC. Its protein is CSASLDSYEQYF.

This clonotype was found a few times. This chain connects TRBV3-1 to TRBJ2-7; possibly TRBD2 for D (6 bases). The V gene lost 8 bases and the J gene lost 5 bases, with 10 bases spanning the gap. This CDR3 is 11 amino acids long. Germline lookup yields CDR1 LGHDT and CDR2 YNNKEL (reference sequence). CDR3: CASRGGHEQYF. The CDR3 coding sequence is TGTGCCAGCCGGGGAGGCCACGAGCAGTACTTC.

This clonotype was observed a handful of times. In nucleotides, the CDR3 is TGCGCCAGCAGCGCCCGGGACGCTGAGGGCTATGGCTACACCTTC. This sequence encodes CASSARDAEGYGYTF. The chain has TRBV5-1 and TRBJ1-2; TRBD1 might be the D (5 bases). The V end was cut by 4 bases, the J end by 4 bases, with 17 bases between. This CDR3 is 15 amino acids long. Germline values: CDR1 SGHRS, CDR2 YFSETQ.

The chain joins TRBV6-2 or TRBV6-3 to TRBJ2-5; the match to TRBD2 covers 10 bases. Trimming cost V 6 bases and J 4 bases; bases outside gene matches: 8. Germline V gene lookup returns CDR1 MNHEY and CDR2 SVGEGT. CDR3 size: 15 residues. The CDR3 sequence is CASRPSGSLGETQYF. The CDR3 nucleotides are TGTGCCAGCAGACCTAGCGGGAGCTTAGGAGAGACCCAGTACTTC.

This clonotype has just a few counts. The chain employs TRBV6-2 or TRBV6-3 and TRBJ2-7; unclear D gene. CDR1 and CDR2 (germline): MNHEY, SVGEGT. Between the trimmed V and J ends, which lost 7 bases and 5 bases, there was a span of 9 bases. The CDR3 is 11 residues long. CDR3 nucleotide sequence: TGTGCCAGCACAGACAAAGACGAGCAGTACTTC. It specifies CASTDKDEQYF.

This clonotype is a singleton in its sample. The rearrangement joins TRBV11-1 to TRBJ2-6, with D tentatively TRBD1 (5 bases). Trimming left V 4 bases short and J 2 bases short, with 21 bases between. The CDR3 runs 19 residues. Germline CDR1 SGHAT, CDR2 FQDESV (reference sequence). The chain's CDR3 is CASSSSALQGSTGANVLTF. The CDR3 DNA reads TGTGCCAGCAGCTCGAGTGCACTGCAGGGATCCACTGGGGCCAACGTCCTGACTTTC.

This clonotype was observed a few times. The chain carries TRBV20-1 and TRBJ2-1; D may be TRBD2 (6 bases). CDR1 is DFQATT and CDR2 is SNEGSKA in the germline V gene (reference sequence). V lost 2 bases and J 5 bases, leaving 19 bases between the germline ends. This CDR3 is built from 16 residues. The CDR3 sequence is CSARKAGLNFNNEQFF. Written as DNA, the CDR3 is TGCAGTGCTAGAAAGGCGGGACTGAACTTTAACAATGAGCAGTTCTTC.

The CDR3 here is CASKAGIAFSYNEQFF. The DNA for the CDR3 is TGTGCCTCCAAGGCGGGAATTGCCTTTTCCTACAATGAGCAGTTCTTC. The chain employs TRBV30 and TRBJ2-1, with D maybe TRBD2 (6 bases). Trimming removed 7 bases at V and 1 base at J, with 20 bases between. In germline, CDR1 is GTSNPN, CDR2 SVGIG (reference sequence). The CDR3 runs 16 residues.

The chain employs TRBV6-1 and TRBJ2-1, with D possibly TRBD2 on 6 matching bases. Germline loops: CDR1 MNHNS, CDR2 SASEGT. The CDR3 length is 17 residues. The V and J ends lost 6 bases and 7 bases respectively, with 25 bases between them. CDR3 sequence: CASSPLPARFRGNEQFF. CDR3 in DNA: TGTGCCAGCAGCCCACTACCTGCTAGGTTTCGGGGGAATGAGCAGTTCTTC.

This chain joins TRBV5-1 and TRBJ2-5; D is ambiguous. The CDR3 has 14 residues. V dropped 0 bases and J dropped 5 bases, with 11 bases sitting between them. Germline-derived CDR1 and CDR2 are SGHRS and YFSETQ. The CDR3 protein is CASSLGERRETQYF. The CDR3 DNA reads as TGCGCCAGCAGCTTGGGAGAACGCAGGGAGACCCAGTACTTC.

The V call is TRBV7-3, the J call TRBJ1-2; D possibly corresponds to TRBD1 (6 bases). This CDR3 contains 15 residues. V was cut by 3 bases and J by 4 bases, with 15 bases left in between. Germline V gene data show CDR1 as SGHTA and CDR2 as FQGTGA. The CDR3 reads CASSLAPGHRYGYTF. In DNA, the CDR3 is TGTGCCAGCAGCTTGGCCCCGGGACACCGCTATGGCTACACCTTC.

This sequence joins TRBV3-1 and TRBJ1-2; possible D gene TRBD1, 6 bases. Germline lookup yields CDR1 LGHDT and CDR2 YNNKEL (reference sequence). V lost 1 base and J lost 3, with 9 bases in between. The CDR3 totals 14 residues. The CDR3 protein is CASSQGTAYYGYTF. As DNA, the CDR3 is TGTGCCAGCAGCCAAGGGACAGCCTACTATGGCTACACCTTC. Complete variable domain (other parts from reference TRBV3-1 and TRBJ1-2): DTAVSQTPKYLVTQMGNDKSIKCEQNLGHDTMYWYKQDSKKFLKIMFSYNNKELIINETVPNRFSPKSPDKAHLNLHINSLELGDSAVYFCASSQGTAYYGYTFGSGTRLTVV.

The chain joins TRBV7-6 to TRBJ2-2; D possibly corresponds to TRBD1 (6 bases). The CDR3 length is 14 residues. Germline V CDR1 and CDR2: SGHVS, FNYEAQ. Trimming took 7 bases from V and 4 from J, leaving 13 bases between them. The CDR3 protein is CASTKGGSTGELFF. The DNA for the CDR3 is TGTGCCAGCACCAAAGGGGGTTCCACCGGGGAGCTGTTTTTT.

There are a few counts of this clonotype. The chain is built from TRBV7-2 and TRBJ2-3; D tentatively fits TRBD1 or TRBD2 (5 bases each). Trimming cost V 4 bases and J 2 bases, with 16 bases left between them. The V gene's germline CDR1 is SGHTA and CDR2 FQGNSA. The length of the CDR3 is 16 residues. The CDR3 here is CASSSGLKGTTDTQYF. In nucleotides, the CDR3 is TGTGCCAGCAGCTCGGGTCTCAAGGGGACCACAGATACGCAGTATTTT. The full variable domain, in which reference TRBV7-2 and TRBJ2-3 provide the parts outside the CDR3, is GAGVSQSPSNKVTEKGKDVELRCDPISGHTALYWYRQSLGQGLEFLIYFQGNSAPDKSGLPSDRFSAERTGGSVSTLTIQRTQQEDSAVYLCASSSGLKGTTDTQYFGPGTRLTVL.

The V and J genes are TRBV6-5 and TRBJ1-6, with 9 positions matching TRBD1. The CDR3 consists of 16 residues. J lost 9 bases, V lost 0 bases, and 6 bases had no gene match. Germline V CDR1 and CDR2: MNHEY, SVGAGI. The CDR3 nucleotides read TGTGCCAGCAGTTACTCGATGTGGGACAGGGCTTCACCCCTCCACTTT. Encoded protein: CASSYSMWDRASPLHF.

This clonotype was recorded a few times. The rearrangement links TRBV12-3 or TRBV12-4 to TRBJ1-1; unclear D gene. V dropped 1 base and J dropped 7 bases, with 7 bases sitting between them. CDR3 size: 12 residues. CDR3 DNA sequence: TGTGCCAGCAGTTTAGTGGGCATTGAAGCTTTCTTT. It encodes CASSLVGIEAFF.

The V call is TRBV6-2 or TRBV6-3, the J call TRBJ1-4, with D uncertain. Trimming took off 5 bases at V and 7 bases at J, with 11 bases between the two ends. This CDR3 is 13 amino acids long. From germline, CDR1 is MNHEY and CDR2 SVGEGT. The CDR3 region is CASSVGTREKLFF. Written as DNA, the CDR3 is TGTGCCAGCAGTGTCGGAACCCGTGAAAAACTGTTTTTT.

This clonotype was detected a few times. The chain has TRBV12-3 or TRBV12-4 and TRBJ1-2, with 8 positions matching TRBD1. J gave up 3 bases and V 6 bases, and 6 bases lay outside the gene matches. The CDR3 has 14 residues. For the CDR3, the DNA is TGTGCCAGCAGACCAGACAGGGGAGACTATGGCTACACCTTC. Translation gives CASRPDRGDYGYTF.

This clonotype was detected only a few times. V and J are TRBV4-2 and TRBJ1-1; perhaps TRBD1 as D (6 bases). V was trimmed by 0 bases and J by 1 base, leaving 12 bases between them. Germline V gene sequence: CDR1 LGHNA, CDR2 YNFKEQ. The CDR3 length is 16 residues. The CDR3 sequence: CASSQEGGNRNTEAFF. CDR3 DNA: TGTGCCAGCAGCCAAGAAGGGGGGAACAGGAACACTGAAGCTTTCTTT.

The chain is built from TRBV9 and TRBJ2-3; 14 nucleotides line up with TRBD2. V gave up 4 bases and J gave up 4 bases; unmatched junction bases: 8. The CDR3 loop spans 17 amino acids. Looked up from germline, CDR1 is SGDLS and CDR2 is YYNGEE. CDR3 residues: CASSLGRLAGGSDTQYF. For the CDR3, the DNA is TGTGCCAGCAGCCTCGGAAGACTAGCGGGAGGGTCAGATACGCAGTATTTT.

V usage is TRBV12-3 or TRBV12-4 and J usage is TRBJ2-1, with D perhaps matching TRBD2 (5 bases). The CDR3 covers 20 residues. Trimming took 3 bases from V and 4 from J, leaving 28 bases between them. In DNA form, the CDR3 reads TGTGCCAGCAGTTTCGCCCCCGGGCTAGCAGAACGCCCAACGTACAATGAGCAGTTCTTC. Protein product: CASSFAPGLAERPTYNEQFF.

This clonotype was recorded a few times. The chain recombines TRBV20-1 with TRBJ2-1; 12 positions match TRBD2. V lost 2 bases and J lost 7; bases outside the gene matches: 12. The CDR3 totals 17 residues. The germline V gene has CDR1 DFQATT and CDR2 SNEGSKA (reference sequence). In nucleotides, the CDR3 is TGCAGTGCTAGACCCGGGCGGCTAGCGGGAGGGAGGAATGAGCAGTTCTTC. Protein: CSARPGRLAGGRNEQFF.

This clonotype was seen a handful of times. V and J are TRBV10-3 and TRBJ2-3, with no clear D. Per the germline V gene, CDR1 is ENHRY and CDR2 is SYGVKD. The CDR3 is made up of 14 amino acids. V was cut by 9 bases and J by 4 bases, with 17 bases left in between. CDR3 protein: CAIRNQYGPDTQYF. The CDR3 region has the DNA TGTGCCATTAGGAACCAGTACGGTCCAGATACGCAGTATTTT.

This clonotype was counted only a few times. V and J are TRBV5-8 and TRBJ2-7, with D possibly TRBD1 on 6 matching bases. The CDR3 covers 14 residues. Germline V gene lookup returns CDR1 SGHTS and CDR2 YDEGEE. Trimming left V 1 base short and J 2 bases short, with 10 bases between. The CDR3 region has the DNA TGTGCCAGCAGCTTGACAGGGTTAACCTACGAGCAGTACTTC. It is translated as CASSLTGLTYEQYF.

The V gene is TRBV20-1, the J gene TRBJ2-7, with unresolved D. Germline V lookup: CDR1 DFQATT, CDR2 SNEGSKA (reference sequence). The CDR3 has 14 amino acids. The V gene lost 0 bases and the J gene lost 0 bases, with 9 bases spanning the gap. CDR3 coding DNA: TGCAGTGCTAGAGATCTCGGCATCTCCTACGAGCAGTACTTC. This sequence encodes CSARDLGISYEQYF.

This sequence joins TRBV3-1 and TRBJ2-7; no firm D call. This CDR3 is built from 13 residues. V was clipped by 4 bases and J by 2 bases, with 9 bases between them. Germline CDR1 is LGHDT and CDR2 is YNNKEL (reference sequence). The CDR3 sequence: CASSRAPPYEQYF. In DNA form, the CDR3 reads TGTGCCAGCAGCCGGGCCCCGCCCTACGAGCAGTACTTC.